This TCR beta chain was retrieved from a study of graft-versus-host responses after intestinal transplantation. Study-wide context: The recipients all started with anti-thymocyte globulin induction and then took tacrolimus and steroids for 3 to 4 years.

The protocol was immunoSEQ multiplex PCR, while the TCRdb copy is restricted to in-frame clones and leaves out a portion. The sample includes about 8,900 clones, 68% seen only once; the top ten take around 9.3%. V lost 3 bases and J lost 7, with 10 bases in between. The length of the CDR3 is 13 residues. Graft tissue processing released intraepithelial and lamina propria lymphocytes. The rearrangement uses TRBV23-1 and TRBJ1-5, with a possible D match to TRBD1 (5 bases). TRBV23-1 is placed among ORFs of uncertain function. The specimen was ileum tissue, collected 450 to 460 days after transplant. This clonotype originated in a human patient who received an intestinal transplant, so some T cells may come from the graft donor. CDR3 coding DNA: TGCGCCAGCAGTCAGACAGTAGAACAGCCCCAGCATTTT. Translating it yields CASSQTVEQPQHF.